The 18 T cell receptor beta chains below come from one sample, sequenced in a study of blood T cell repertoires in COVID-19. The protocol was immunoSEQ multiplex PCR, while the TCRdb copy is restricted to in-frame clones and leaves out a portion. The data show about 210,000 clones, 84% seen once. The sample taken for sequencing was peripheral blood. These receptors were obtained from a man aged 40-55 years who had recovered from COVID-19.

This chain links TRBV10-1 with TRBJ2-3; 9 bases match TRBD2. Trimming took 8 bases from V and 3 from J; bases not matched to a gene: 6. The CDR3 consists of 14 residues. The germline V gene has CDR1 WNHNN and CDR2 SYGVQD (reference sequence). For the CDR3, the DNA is TGCGCCAGCGCGGCGGGGGGGCTGACAGATACGCAGTATTTT. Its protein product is CASAAGGLTDTQYF.

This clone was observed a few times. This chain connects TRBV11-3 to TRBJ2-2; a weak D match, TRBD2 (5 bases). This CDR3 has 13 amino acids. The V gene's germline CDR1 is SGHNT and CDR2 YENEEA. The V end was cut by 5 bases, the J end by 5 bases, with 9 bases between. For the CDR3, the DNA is TGTGCCAGCAGCCGCGGACTTACCGGGGAGCTGTTTTTT. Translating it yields CASSRGLTGELFF.

Written as DNA, the CDR3 is TGTGCCAGCAGCCAGGGCTGGCTAAACAATGAGCAGTTCTTC. This sequence encodes CASSQGWLNNEQFF. The rearrangement uses TRBV3-1 (or the pseudogene TRBV3-2) and TRBJ2-1; D uncertain. The ends were cut back, 3 bases at V and 5 bases at J, with 11 bases in the middle. This CDR3 spans 14 amino acids. Per the germline V gene, CDR1 is LGHDT and CDR2 is YNNKEL (reference sequence).

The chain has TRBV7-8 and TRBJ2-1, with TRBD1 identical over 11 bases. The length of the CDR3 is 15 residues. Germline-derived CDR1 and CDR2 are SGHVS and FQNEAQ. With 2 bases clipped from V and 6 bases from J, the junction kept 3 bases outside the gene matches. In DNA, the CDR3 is TGTGCCAGCAGCTTACGGGACAGGGGGAGCAATGAGCAGTTCTTC. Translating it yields CASSLRDRGSNEQFF.

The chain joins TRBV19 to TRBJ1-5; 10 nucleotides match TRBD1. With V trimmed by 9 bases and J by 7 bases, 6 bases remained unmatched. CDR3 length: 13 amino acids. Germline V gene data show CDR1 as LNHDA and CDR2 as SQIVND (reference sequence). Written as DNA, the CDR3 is TGTGCCAGCGAACGGACAGGGGGACAGCCCCAGCATTTT. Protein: CASERTGGQPQHF.

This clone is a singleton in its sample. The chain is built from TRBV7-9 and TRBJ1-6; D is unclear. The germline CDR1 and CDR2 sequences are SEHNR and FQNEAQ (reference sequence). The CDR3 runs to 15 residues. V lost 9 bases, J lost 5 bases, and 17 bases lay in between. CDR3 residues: CARKHRGLNNSPLHF. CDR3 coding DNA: TGTGCCAGAAAACATCGGGGATTGAATAATTCACCCCTCCACTTT.

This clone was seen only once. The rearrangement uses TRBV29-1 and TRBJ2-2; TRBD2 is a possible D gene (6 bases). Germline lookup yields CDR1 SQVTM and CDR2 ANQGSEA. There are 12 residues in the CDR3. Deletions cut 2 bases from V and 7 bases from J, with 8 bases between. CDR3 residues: CSVEFGGGELFF. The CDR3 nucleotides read TGCAGCGTTGAATTCGGGGGCGGGGAGCTGTTTTTT.

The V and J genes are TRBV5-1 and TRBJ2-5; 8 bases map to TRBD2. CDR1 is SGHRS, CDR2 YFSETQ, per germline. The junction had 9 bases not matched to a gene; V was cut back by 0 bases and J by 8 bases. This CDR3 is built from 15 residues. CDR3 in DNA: TGCGCCAGCAGCTTGGATGTTGCGGGGGGTAATACCCAGTACTTC. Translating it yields CASSLDVAGGNTQYF.

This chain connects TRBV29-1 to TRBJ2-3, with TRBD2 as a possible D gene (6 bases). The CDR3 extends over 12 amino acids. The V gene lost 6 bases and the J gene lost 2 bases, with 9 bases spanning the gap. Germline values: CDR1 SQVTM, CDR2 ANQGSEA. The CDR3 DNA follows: TGCAGCGTGGAGGGTGTCACAGATACGCAGTATTTT. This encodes CSVEGVTDTQYF.

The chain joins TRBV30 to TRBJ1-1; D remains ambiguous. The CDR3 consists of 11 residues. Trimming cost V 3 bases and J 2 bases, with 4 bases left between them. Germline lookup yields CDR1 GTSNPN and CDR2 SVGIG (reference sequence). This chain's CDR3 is CAWSLNTEAFF. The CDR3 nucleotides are TGTGCCTGGAGCCTAAACACTGAAGCTTTCTTT.

The CDR3 is CAWSRPNGRHYGYTF. CDR3 nucleotides: TGTGCCTGGAGTCGCCCCAATGGCAGGCACTATGGCTACACCTTC. This sequence joins TRBV30 and TRBJ1-2; no clear D. V shed 2 bases and J shed 3 bases, with 16 bases lying between them. The V gene's germline CDR1 is GTSNPN and CDR2 SVGIG (reference sequence). The CDR3 sequence is 15 residues long.

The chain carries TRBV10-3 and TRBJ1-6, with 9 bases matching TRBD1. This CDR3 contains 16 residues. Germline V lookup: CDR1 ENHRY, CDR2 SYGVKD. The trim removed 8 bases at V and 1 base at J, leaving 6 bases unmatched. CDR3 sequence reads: CAIGDREDSYNSPLHF. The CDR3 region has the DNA TGTGCCATCGGGGACAGGGAGGATTCCTATAATTCACCCCTCCACTTT.

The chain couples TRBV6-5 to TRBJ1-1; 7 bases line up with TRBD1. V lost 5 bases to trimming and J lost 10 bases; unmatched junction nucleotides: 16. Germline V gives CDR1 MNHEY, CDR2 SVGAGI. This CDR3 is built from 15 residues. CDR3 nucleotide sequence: TGTGCCAGCAGTACTAACGACAGGGCCCGACCTGCAGCTTTCTTT. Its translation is CASSTNDRARPAAFF.

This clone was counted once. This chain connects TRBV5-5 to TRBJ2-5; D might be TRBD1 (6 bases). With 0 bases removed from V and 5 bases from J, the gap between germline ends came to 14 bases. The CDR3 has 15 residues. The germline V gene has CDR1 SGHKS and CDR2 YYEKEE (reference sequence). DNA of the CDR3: TGTGCCAGCAGCTTGGAGCAGGGAAGGGGGGAGACCCAGTACTTC. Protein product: CASSLEQGRGETQYF.

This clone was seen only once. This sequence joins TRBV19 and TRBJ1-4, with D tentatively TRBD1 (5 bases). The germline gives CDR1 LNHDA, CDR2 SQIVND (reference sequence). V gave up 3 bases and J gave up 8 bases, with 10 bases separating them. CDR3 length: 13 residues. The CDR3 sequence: CASSMGRDEKLFF. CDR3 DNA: TGTGCCAGTAGTATGGGGAGGGACGAAAAACTGTTTTTT.

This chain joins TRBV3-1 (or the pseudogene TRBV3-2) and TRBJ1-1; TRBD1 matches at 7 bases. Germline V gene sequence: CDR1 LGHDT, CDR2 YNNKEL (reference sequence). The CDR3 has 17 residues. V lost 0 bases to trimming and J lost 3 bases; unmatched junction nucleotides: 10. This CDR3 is CASSQEKGATLHTEAFF. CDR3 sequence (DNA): TGTGCCAGCAGCCAAGAAAAGGGGGCGACCCTCCACACTGAAGCTTTCTTT.

CDR3 coding DNA: TGCGCCAGCAGCCAAGCAGGGAACACTGAAGCTTTCTTT. This translates into CASSQAGNTEAFF. The chain combines TRBV4-1 with TRBJ1-1; no clear D gene. Germline CDR1 and CDR2: MGHRA and YSYEKL. The CDR3 runs to 13 residues. V lost 1 base and J 1 base, leaving 4 bases between the germline ends.

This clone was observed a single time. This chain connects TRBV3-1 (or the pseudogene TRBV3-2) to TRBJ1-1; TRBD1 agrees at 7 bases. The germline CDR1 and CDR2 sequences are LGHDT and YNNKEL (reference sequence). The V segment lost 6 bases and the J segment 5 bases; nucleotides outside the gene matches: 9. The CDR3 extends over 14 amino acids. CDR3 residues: CASRPDRDRTEAFF. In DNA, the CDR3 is TGTGCCAGCAGACCAGACAGGGACCGAACTGAAGCTTTCTTT.